One and the same sample provided the 17 T cell receptor beta chains below, sequenced in a study of PD-1 blockade in classical Hodgkin lymphoma. Relapse was seen in all patients after autologous stem cell transplantation, and brentuximab vedotin exposure was variable. Clones were read by immunoSEQ multiplex PCR, and TCRdb kept only the in-frame ones, dropping some. This table holds more than 90,000 clones, 80% to 90% found once. The sample consisted of peripheral blood mononuclear cells (PBMCs), taken before the second cycle of nivolumab. These receptors all stem from a human donor with classical Hodgkin lymphoma.

J is TRBJ2-7 and V is TRBV5-1, with 8 nucleotides matching TRBD2. Germline V gene data show CDR1 as SGHRS and CDR2 as YFSETQ. The CDR3 totals 15 residues. After removal of 0 bases from V and 4 bases from J, the junction contained 6 bases not matched to a gene. CDR3 in DNA: TGCGCCAGCAGCTTGGGTGTAGCGGGAATGTACGAGCAGTACTTC. Protein sequence: CASSLGVAGMYEQYF.

The rearrangement uses TRBV27 and TRBJ1-4; D remains unclear. Germline V gene lookup returns CDR1 MNHEY and CDR2 SMNVEV (reference sequence). This CDR3 is 14 amino acids long. V was pared by 3 bases and J by 0 bases, with 5 bases between. For the CDR3, the DNA is TGTGCCAGCAGTTTGGAAGCAACTAATGAAAAACTGTTTTTT. This gives the protein CASSLEATNEKLFF.

V is TRBV11-2 and J is TRBJ1-1; unclear D gene. Trimming removed 4 bases at V and 1 base at J, with 13 bases between. This CDR3 has 15 amino acids. Looked up from germline, CDR1 is SGHAT and CDR2 is FQNNGV. The CDR3 region has the DNA TGTGCCAGCAGCTGGGGTAGGATGGGGAACACTGAAGCTTTCTTT. Translation gives CASSWGRMGNTEAFF. The full variable domain, completed using reference TRBV11-2 and TRBJ1-1, is EAGVAQSPRYKIIEKRQSVAFWCNPISGHATLYWYQQILGQGPKLLIQFQNNGVVDDSQLPKDRFSAERLKGVDSTLKIQPAKLEDSAVYLCASSWGRMGNTEAFFGQGTRLTVV.

The chain uses TRBV28 and TRBJ2-1, with no clear D. Deletions cut 2 bases from V and 8 bases from J, with 16 bases between. The CDR3 extends over 15 amino acids. The V gene's germline CDR1 is MDHEN and CDR2 SYDVKM. CDR3 protein: CASSLVGTGGDEQFF. The CDR3 region has the DNA TGTGCCAGCAGTTTAGTTGGAACGGGTGGGGATGAGCAGTTCTTC.

The chain employs TRBV5-4 and TRBJ2-7; D remains ambiguous. Germline V lookup: CDR1 SGHNT, CDR2 YYREEE (reference sequence). This CDR3 has 14 amino acids. V gave up 0 bases and J gave up 7 bases, with 14 bases separating them. The DNA for the CDR3 is TGTGCCAGCAGCTTGGTACAGTATTGGGGTGAGCAGTACTTC. Encoded protein: CASSLVQYWGEQYF. The variable domain in full, completed from reference TRBV5-4 and TRBJ2-7, reads ETGVTQSPTHLIKTRGQQVTLRCSSQSGHNTVSWYQQALGQGPQFIFQYYREEENGRGNFPPRFSGLQFPNYSSELNVNALELDDSALYLCASSLVQYWGEQYFGPGTRLTVT.

This chain uses TRBV5-1 with TRBJ2-2; 11 positions agree with TRBD2. V shed 5 bases and J 5 bases; nucleotides not matched to a gene: 8. Germline CDR1 and CDR2: SGHRS and YFSETQ. This CDR3 is built from 16 residues. The CDR3: CASRILAGGATGELFF. The DNA of the CDR3 is TGCGCCAGCAGAATTTTAGCGGGAGGGGCTACCGGGGAGCTGTTTTTT.

This clone has only a few counts. This chain joins TRBV11-2 and TRBJ1-2; 7 bases line up with TRBD1. Germline V gives CDR1 SGHAT, CDR2 FQNNGV. The CDR3 has 14 amino acids. V was clipped by 3 bases and J by 5 bases; unmatched bases: 6. The DNA for the CDR3 is TGTGCCAGCAGCTTCCGACAGGGTGGTTATGGCTACACCTTC. This gives the protein CASSFRQGGYGYTF.

The chain uses TRBV19 and TRBJ1-2, with a tentative D call TRBD1 (5 bases). Germline V gene sequence: CDR1 LNHDA, CDR2 SQIVND (reference sequence). The CDR3 covers 14 residues. Trimming shortened V by 5 bases and J by 2 bases, and 12 bases separated the two germline ends. The CDR3 DNA sequence: TGTGCCAGTAGTCCTCGGGCAGGGAACTATGGCTACACCTTC. Translated: CASSPRAGNYGYTF.

This chain links TRBV2 with TRBJ2-2; D might be TRBD2 (6 bases). CDR3 length equals 14 residues. CDR1 is SNHLY and CDR2 is FYNNEI in the germline V gene. CDR3 sequence reads: CVTAPGLNTGELFF. CDR3 nucleotides: TGTGTCACGGCTCCGGGACTTAACACCGGGGAGCTGTTTTTT.

The genes are TRBV5-6 and TRBJ1-2, with D possibly being TRBD1 (5 bases). Looked up from germline, CDR1 is SGHDT and CDR2 is YYEEEE. The CDR3 runs to 13 residues. V dropped 4 bases and J dropped 0 bases, with 7 bases sitting between them. CDR3: CASSATANYGYTF. The CDR3 DNA sequence: TGTGCCAGCAGCGCGACAGCTAACTATGGCTACACCTTC.

The chain employs TRBV27 and TRBJ2-6, with no clear D. Germline V lookup: CDR1 MNHEY, CDR2 SMNVEV (reference sequence). The CDR3 has 16 residues. V was clipped by 6 bases and J by 1 base, with 13 bases between them. The CDR3 sequence: CASSQSLYSGANVLTF. CDR3 nucleotide sequence: TGTGCCAGCAGCCAGAGTCTTTATTCTGGGGCCAACGTCCTGACTTTC.

V and J are TRBV7-9 and TRBJ1-4, with a weak D call TRBD1 (5 bases). The length of the CDR3 is 17 residues. Trimming took off 0 bases at V and 0 bases at J, with 11 bases between the two ends. Germline-derived CDR1 and CDR2 are SEHNR and FQNEAQ (reference sequence). The DNA of the CDR3 is TGTGCCAGCAGCTTAGCATGGGGGGGATCAACTAATGAAAAACTGTTTTTT. This gives the protein CASSLAWGGSTNEKLFF.

V and J are TRBV11-2 and TRBJ2-7, with D possibly matching TRBD2 (5 bases). CDR1 is SGHAT and CDR2 is FQNNGV in the germline V gene. This CDR3 has 12 residues. V gave up 4 bases and J gave up 7 bases, with 11 bases separating them. The CDR3 is CASSSVTGEQYF. The CDR3 nucleotides are TGTGCCAGCAGCTCCGTTACGGGGGAGCAGTACTTC.

The table lists this clone with a count of one. The chain couples TRBV29-1 to TRBJ2-5; 7 nucleotides align to TRBD1. Per germline, CDR1 SQVTM and CDR2 ANQGSEA. The ends lost 7 bases at V and 4 bases at J; junction bases unmatched: 12. The CDR3 has 14 residues. The DNA of the CDR3 is TGCAGCGCGACACACGGACCAGGGGGAGAGACCCAGTACTTC. Protein sequence: CSATHGPGGETQYF.

The V gene is TRBV7-9, the J gene TRBJ1-2, with TRBD1 matching over 9 bases. Per germline, CDR1 SEHNR and CDR2 FQNEAQ (reference sequence). The trim removed 5 bases at V and 4 bases at J, leaving 14 bases unmatched. This CDR3 is 17 amino acids long. The CDR3: CASSPIGGGQGGYGYTF. The CDR3 DNA reads TGTGCCAGCAGCCCCATAGGGGGGGGACAGGGAGGCTATGGCTACACCTTC.

The V gene is TRBV6-5, the J gene TRBJ2-3, with TRBD2 matching 10 bases. The germline CDR1 and CDR2 sequences are MNHEY and SVGAGI. Trimming at V came to 2 bases and at J to 2 bases, leaving 4 bases not matched to a gene. CDR3 length equals 16 residues. CDR3 DNA sequence: TGTGCCAGCAGTTACCTAGGACTAGCGGACACAGATACGCAGTATTTT. Protein sequence: CASSYLGLADTDTQYF.

V is TRBV6-6 and J is TRBJ1-1; D may be TRBD1 (5 bases). The V gene lost 2 bases and the J gene lost 3 bases, with 7 bases spanning the gap. CDR1 is MNHNY, CDR2 SVGAGI, per germline (reference sequence). The CDR3 totals 13 residues. DNA of the CDR3: TGTGCCAGCAGTTACCTGACAGACACTGAAGCTTTCTTT. Translating gives CASSYLTDTEAFF.